A single sample is the source of the 26 T cell receptor beta chains below, sequenced in a study of shared clonotypes between healthy human individuals. TCRdb keeps only in-frame clones here, not all; method: immunoSEQ multiplex PCR. The sample yields 2 million to 2.5 million clones, around 93% seen once. Sequenced sample: naive CD4+ T cells from PBMCs. Subset indicated: CD45RA+ positively selected. Receptor source: a man younger than 35 in good health. Some clones in this sample may be carry-over from other donors' samples.

V gene TRBV15 combines with J gene TRBJ2-1; a possible D gene is TRBD1 (6 bases). The V end lost 3 bases, the J end lost 4 bases, and 13 bases lay between the germline ends. The CDR3 is 15 amino acids. The germline V gene has CDR1 LNHNV and CDR2 YYDKDF (reference sequence). Written as DNA, the CDR3 is TGTGCCACCAGCAGGGACAGACCGGGGTACAATGAGCAGTTCTTC. It specifies CATSRDRPGYNEQFF.

CDR3 DNA: TGTGCTAGTGCCAGGGGCCAAGCCATGGATGAGCAGTTCTTC. Translating gives CASARGQAMDEQFF. This chain links TRBV12-5 with TRBJ2-1; D may be TRBD1 (6 bases). Germline V gene lookup returns CDR1 LGHNT and CDR2 FRNRAP. The germline V and J ends were trimmed by 7 bases and 8 bases, with 18 bases remaining between them. CDR3 length equals 14 residues.

The rearrangement links TRBV28 to TRBJ1-5; D may be TRBD1 (6 bases). The CDR3 has 15 residues. Trimming took 4 bases from V and 7 from J, leaving 17 bases between them. In germline, CDR1 is MDHEN, CDR2 SYDVKM. The CDR3 region has the DNA TGTGCCAGCAGTTCTGGGGGCGAACCACGGCAGCCCCAGCATTTT. Its translation is CASSSGGEPRQPQHF.

V is TRBV5-1 and J is TRBJ2-3; D call uncertain. CDR1 SGHRS and CDR2 YFSETQ come from the germline V gene. V was shortened by 4 bases and J by 0 bases, with 9 bases between the two germline ends. This CDR3 has 14 amino acids. The CDR3 coding sequence is TGCGCCAGCAGCGGAAAGGACAGCACAGATACGCAGTATTTT. It is translated as CASSGKDSTDTQYF.

The chain carries TRBV12-5 and TRBJ2-2; 10 bases line up with TRBD2. Trimming at V came to 3 bases and at J to 11 bases, leaving 6 bases not matched to a gene. The CDR3 is made up of 14 amino acids. Germline CDR1 and CDR2: LGHNT and FRNRAP. The CDR3 region has the DNA TGTGCTAGTGGTTTAGGGCTAGCGGGAGATGAGCTGTTTTTT. As protein: CASGLGLAGDELFF.

The V call is TRBV28, the J call TRBJ1-1, with D unresolved. V lost 6 bases to trimming and J lost 4 bases, with 12 bases between them. The CDR3 has 13 residues. Germline CDR1 and CDR2: MDHEN and SYDVKM. The CDR3 sequence: CASSLNWATEAFF. In DNA form, the CDR3 reads TGTGCCAGCAGCCTTAACTGGGCCACTGAAGCTTTCTTT.

The chain joins TRBV7-8 to TRBJ1-1; no reliable D call. The germline V and J ends were trimmed by 5 bases and 1 base, with 11 bases remaining between them. The CDR3 contains 14 residues. CDR1 SGHVS and CDR2 FQNEAQ come from the germline V gene. DNA of the CDR3: TGTGCCAGCAGCGGAAAGAGGACGAACACTGAAGCTTTCTTT. Residues: CASSGKRTNTEAFF.

The genes are TRBV4-3 and TRBJ2-7; 11 positions match TRBD2. This CDR3 comprises 16 residues. Per the germline V gene, CDR1 is LGHNA and CDR2 is YSLEER. Unmatched junction bases numbered 7, after V lost 3 bases and J lost 3 bases. The CDR3 DNA is TGCGCCAGCAGCCAGGCCACTAGCGGGAGTCACTACGAGCAGTACTTC. It encodes CASSQATSGSHYEQYF.

The rearrangement joins TRBV4-3 to TRBJ2-1; 8 bases align to TRBD1. Germline assignment: CDR1 LGHNA and CDR2 YSLEER. The CDR3 runs to 18 residues. V lost 3 bases, J lost 3 bases, and 13 bases stayed unmatched. The CDR3 nucleotides are TGCGCCAGCAGCCACAAAACATTCCGGGACAGGAGCTACAATGAGCAGTTCTTC. Its protein product is CASSHKTFRDRSYNEQFF.

The rearrangement uses TRBV10-3 and TRBJ1-1, with a weak D call TRBD1 (6 bases). Trimming cost V 0 bases and J 5 bases, with 13 bases left between them. The germline V gene has CDR1 ENHRY and CDR2 SYGVKD. The CDR3 has 15 amino acids. In DNA, the CDR3 is TGTGCCATCAGTGAGTCGTTGAGGGGGACTACTGAAGCTTTCTTT. Protein product: CAISESLRGTTEAFF.

The chain recombines TRBV11-3 with TRBJ2-7, with D perhaps given as TRBD1 or TRBD2 (5 bases each). Germline CDR1 and CDR2: SGHNT and YENEEA. This CDR3 has 12 residues. V lost 1 base and J lost 10, with 11 bases in between. The CDR3, as DNA: TGTGCCAGCAGCTTAGGAGAGGGGTTTCAGTACTTC. As protein: CASSLGEGFQYF.

This rearrangement joins TRBV28 to TRBJ1-2; no reliable D call. The V gene lost 7 bases and the J gene lost 10 bases, with 19 bases spanning the gap. Germline assignment: CDR1 MDHEN and CDR2 SYDVKM. This CDR3 has 13 amino acids. The CDR3 coding sequence is TGTGCCAGCACGGTCGGGATCAGAACGTTCTACACCTTC. Amino acid sequence: CASTVGIRTFYTF.

V and J are TRBV6-1 and TRBJ1-1; perhaps TRBD1 as D (6 bases). The CDR3 length is 15 residues. Trimming pared 2 bases from V and 1 base from J, leaving 11 bases between. In germline, CDR1 is MNHNS, CDR2 SASEGT. The CDR3 sequence: CASSERQGTNTEAFF. The CDR3 coding sequence is TGTGCCAGCAGTGAAAGGCAGGGGACGAACACTGAAGCTTTCTTT.

The chain is built from TRBV5-6 and TRBJ2-7; TRBD2 might be the D (6 bases). This CDR3 contains 14 residues. The germline CDR1 and CDR2 sequences are SGHDT and YYEEEE. The V gene lost 2 bases and the J gene lost 5 bases, with 14 bases spanning the gap. The CDR3 DNA reads TGTGCCAGCAGCTTCCAGGGAGGTGAGAACGAGCAGTACTTC. Translating gives CASSFQGGENEQYF. Using reference TRBV5-6 and TRBJ2-7 for the parts outside the CDR3, the full variable domain is DAGVTQSPTHLIKTRGQQVTLRCSPKSGHDTVSWYQQALGQGPQFIFQYYEEEERQRGNFPDRFSGHQFPNYSSELNVNALLLGDSALYLCASSFQGGENEQYFGPGTRLTVT.

The rearrangement links TRBV5-1 to TRBJ1-2; maybe TRBD1 (5 bases). From germline, CDR1 is SGHRS and CDR2 YFSETQ. This CDR3 has 16 amino acids. V was trimmed by 0 bases and J by 8 bases, leaving 20 bases between them. DNA of the CDR3: TGCGCCAGCAGCTTGGCCTTCGCAGGGCCCACATCGGGCTACACCTTC. Protein sequence: CASSLAFAGPTSGYTF.

The chain employs TRBV19 and TRBJ1-2, with a possible D match to TRBD1 (5 bases). Germline assignment: CDR1 LNHDA and CDR2 SQIVND (reference sequence). V was clipped by 0 bases and J by 4 bases, with 12 bases between them. The CDR3 spans 15 residues. CDR3 protein: CASSIEGRGVYGYTF. CDR3 bases: TGTGCCAGTAGTATAGAGGGACGGGGAGTCTATGGCTACACCTTC.

The J gene is TRBJ2-7, the V gene TRBV5-1; TRBD1 agrees at 7 bases. The J segment lost 3 bases and the V segment lost 4 bases, leaving 10 bases of the junction unmatched. In germline, CDR1 is SGHRS, CDR2 YFSETQ. The CDR3 totals 15 residues. The CDR3 protein is CASSIRPGQIYEQYF. In nucleotides, the CDR3 is TGCGCCAGCAGCATCAGACCGGGACAGATCTACGAGCAGTACTTC.

The chain recombines TRBV6-5 with TRBJ1-5; no definite D call. The CDR3 is 14 amino acids. The ends were cut back, 4 bases at V and 7 bases at J, with 14 bases in the middle. Germline loops: CDR1 MNHEY, CDR2 SVGAGI. The CDR3 DNA is TGTGCCAGCAGTTCCGGGAGGGTGGGGCAGCCCCAGCATTTT. It yields the protein CASSSGRVGQPQHF.

The V and J genes are TRBV28 and TRBJ1-2; 10 bases match TRBD1. V trimming: 3 bases; J trimming: 8 bases; junction bases outside the gene matches: 15. The CDR3 spans 17 residues. In germline, CDR1 is MDHEN, CDR2 SYDVKM. This CDR3 reads CASSFPGTGVGRGGYTF. In DNA, the CDR3 is TGTGCCAGCAGTTTCCCCGGGACAGGGGTCGGTCGAGGGGGCTACACCTTC.

V and J are TRBV18 and TRBJ2-1; D is ambiguous. The CDR3 runs 14 residues. V dropped 2 bases and J dropped 4 bases, with 9 bases sitting between them. Germline CDR1 KGHSH, CDR2 LQKENI. The chain's CDR3 is CASSPIFRYNEQFF. Here the CDR3 DNA reads TGTGCCAGCTCACCAATTTTCAGGTACAATGAGCAGTTCTTC.

This clone was observed a few times. This CDR3 is also generated by other DNA sequences in the sample. The V and J genes are TRBV28 and TRBJ2-7; tentative D call: TRBD2 (6 bases). From germline, CDR1 is MDHEN and CDR2 SYDVKM. Trimming left V 3 bases short and J 2 bases short, with 8 bases between. The CDR3 length is 13 residues. CDR3 residues: CASSFGTPYEQYF. In nucleotides, the CDR3 is TGTGCCAGCAGTTTCGGGACTCCCTACGAGCAGTACTTC.

The CDR3 DNA sequence: TGTGCCACAGAAGACCCGGGCGAAAAACTGTTTTTT. It translates to CATEDPGEKLFF. J is TRBJ1-4 and V is TRBV30; D gene unclear. The germline V gene encodes CDR1 GTSNPN and CDR2 SVGIG (reference sequence). V was pared by 8 bases and J by 8 bases, with 15 bases between. CDR3 size: 12 residues.

The chain links TRBV30 to TRBJ1-1; unclear D gene. Trimming pared 2 bases from V and 6 bases from J, leaving 13 bases between. In germline, CDR1 is GTSNPN, CDR2 SVGIG (reference sequence). The CDR3 is 13 residues long. The CDR3 loop is CAWSRRGIAEAFF. The CDR3 nucleotides read TGTGCCTGGAGTAGACGGGGAATCGCTGAAGCTTTCTTT. Using reference TRBV30 and TRBJ1-1 for the parts outside the CDR3, the full variable domain is SQTIHQWPATLVQPVGSPLSLECTVEGTSNPNLYWYRQAAGRGLQLLFYSVGIGQISSEVPQNLSASRPQDRQFILSSKKLLLSDSGFYLCAWSRRGIAEAFFGQGTRLTVV.

This clone was seen a handful of times. The chain is built from TRBV29-1 and TRBJ1-1; D not resolved. The CDR3 totals 14 residues. V dropped 6 bases and J dropped 2 bases, with 16 bases sitting between them. Per the germline V gene, CDR1 is SQVTM and CDR2 is ANQGSEA. In nucleotides, the CDR3 is TGCAGCGTCGAAACCCGGGCCCCTAACACTGAAGCTTTCTTT. This translates into CSVETRAPNTEAFF. Variable domain in full (rest from reference TRBV29-1 and TRBJ1-1): SAVISQKPSRDICQRGTSLTIQCQVDSQVTMMFWYRQQPGQSLTLIATANQGSEATYESGFVIDKFPISRPNLTFSTLTVSNMSPEDSSIYLCSVETRAPNTEAFFGQGTRLTVV.

The chain is built from TRBV29-1 and TRBJ2-3; D remains ambiguous. Germline assignment: CDR1 SQVTM and CDR2 ANQGSEA. The germline V and J ends were trimmed by 6 bases and 2 bases, with 12 bases remaining between them. This CDR3 is built from 13 residues. The CDR3 DNA sequence: TGCAGCGTGAGACCGGACCTCACAGATACGCAGTATTTT. Translating it yields CSVRPDLTDTQYF.

The genes are TRBV21-1 and TRBJ1-3; TRBD1 is the table's D call and was not checked against the DNA. TRBV21-1 is a listed pseudogene. This CDR3 is 14 amino acids long. CDR3 region: CASSFRGFGNTIYF. The CDR3 bases are TGTGCCAGCAGTTTCAGGGGTTTCGGAAACACCATATATTTT.